This entry lists 5 T cell receptor beta chains sequenced from one sample in a study of brain T cells in children with intractable seizures. Generated by immunoSEQ multiplex PCR, the TCRdb table keeps only in-frame clones and is missing some. The profile shows tens of thousands of clones, 85% to 95% of them singletons. Sequenced material: peripheral blood, taken at surgery. These TCRs come from a boy in the first two years of life with tuberous sclerosis and intractable seizures.

The rearrangement joins TRBV19 to TRBJ2-7; D could derive from TRBD1 or TRBD2 (6 bases each). This CDR3 is 13 amino acids long. Germline assignment: CDR1 LNHDA and CDR2 SQIVND (reference sequence). The ends were cut back, 8 bases at V and 3 bases at J, with 14 bases in the middle. As DNA, the CDR3 is TGTGCCAGTGGGGGGACATCCGACTACGAGCAGTACTTC. Its protein is CASGGTSDYEQYF.

This clone is a singleton in its sample. The chain couples TRBV9 to TRBJ2-4; TRBD2 agrees at 8 bases. Germline V gene lookup returns CDR1 SGDLS and CDR2 YYNGEE. The CDR3 consists of 16 residues. J was trimmed by 7 bases and V by 4 bases; bases with no gene match: 13. The CDR3 here is CASSPYPGLGLNIQYF. The CDR3, as DNA: TGTGCCAGCAGCCCGTATCCGGGACTAGGCCTTAACATTCAGTACTTC.

This rearrangement joins TRBV27 to TRBJ2-3; TRBD2 agrees at 11 bases. This CDR3 is built from 17 residues. The V segment lost 1 base and the J segment 1 base; nucleotides outside the gene matches: 4. The germline CDR1 and CDR2 sequences are MNHEY and SMNVEV (reference sequence). CDR3: CASSLWGLAERTDTQYF. CDR3 DNA sequence: TGTGCCAGCAGTTTATGGGGACTAGCGGAACGCACAGATACGCAGTATTTT.

This chain joins TRBV4-1 and TRBJ1-2, with a possible D match to TRBD1 (6 bases). V was pared by 4 bases and J by 6 bases, with 15 bases between. The CDR3 contains 14 residues. The V gene's germline CDR1 is MGHRA and CDR2 YSYEKL. CDR3 sequence reads: CASSRMGDIDGYTF. The CDR3 DNA is TGCGCCAGCAGCCGGATGGGGGACATCGATGGCTACACCTTC.

Points on this clone: The sample holds other DNA sequences that translate to the same CDR3. CDR3 in amino acids: CASSLRNTEAFF. The CDR3 DNA follows: TGTGCCAGCAGTCTCAGGAACACTGAAGCTTTCTTT. The V call is TRBV2, the J call TRBJ1-1; no definite D call. The V end lost 5 bases, the J end lost 1 base, and 5 bases lay between the germline ends. This CDR3 spans 12 amino acids. Germline V gene sequence: CDR1 SNHLY, CDR2 FYNNEI.